Presented here are 20 T cell receptor beta chains from one specimen sequenced in a study of molecular identifiers for immune sequencing clone quantification. One entry per CDR3 protein results from TCRdb running MiXCR on the PCR reads. The sample gives about 23,000 distinct CDR3 sequences, under 20% of which show up once; 0.99% is in the top ten. The sequencing input was naive CD8+ T cells from blood, with Jurkat cell RNA spiked in. The subset: FACS-sorted CD8+CD4-CCR7+CD45RA+ naive T cells. The receptor source for this set is a human donor in good health. Some libraries in this study had Jurkat cell RNA spiked in.

This clonotype was counted once. The genes are TRBV4-1 and TRBJ2-3; D remains unclear. V was cut by 2 bases and J by 2 bases, with 11 bases left in between. CDR3 length equals 15 residues. From germline, CDR1 is MGHRA and CDR2 YSYEKL. CDR3 sequence: CASSQKGRYTDTQYF. In DNA form, the CDR3 reads TGCGCCAGCAGCCAAAAAGGGCGGTACACAGATACGCAGTATTTT.

This clonotype was picked up many times. The V and J genes are TRBV11-2 and TRBJ2-7; D is unclear. V gave up 5 bases and J gave up 5 bases, with 13 bases separating them. The CDR3 consists of 13 residues. CDR1 is SGHAT and CDR2 is FQNNGV in the germline V gene. The CDR3 DNA follows: TGTGCCAGCAGCCCGTGGTTGGGCAACGAGCAGTACTTC. Its protein product is CASSPWLGNEQYF. Full variable domain (remainder filled in from reference TRBV11-2 and TRBJ2-7): EAGVAQSPRYKIIEKRQSVAFWCNPISGHATLYWYQQILGQGPKLLIQFQNNGVVDDSQLPKDRFSAERLKGVDSTLKIQPAKLEDSAVYLCASSPWLGNEQYFGPGTRLTVT.

Judged by abundance, this clonotype is medium-sized. The chain uses TRBV20-1 and TRBJ2-7; D uncertain. The V gene lost 2 bases and the J gene lost 4 bases, with 18 bases spanning the gap. Germline assignment: CDR1 DFQATT and CDR2 SNEGSKA (reference sequence). The CDR3 extends over 15 amino acids. In nucleotides, the CDR3 is TGCAGTGCTAGACTCGGGCAGGCGGAAGGGTACGAGCAGTACTTC. Encoded protein: CSARLGQAEGYEQYF.

This clonotype has ten or more counts. The rearrangement joins TRBV4-3 to TRBJ2-2, with 7 bases identical to TRBD2. Trimming at V came to 3 bases and at J to 4 bases, leaving 5 bases not matched to a gene. Germline CDR1 LGHNA, CDR2 YSLEER. The length of the CDR3 is 15 residues. DNA of the CDR3: TGCGCCAGCAGCCATGGGGACTACCCCACCGGGGAGCTGTTTTTT. Translating it yields CASSHGDYPTGELFF.

A remark on this clonotype: This may be a read error, as it is one base from a much larger clone. This chain connects TRBV19 to TRBJ2-7; TRBD1 aligns across 8 bases. In germline, CDR1 is LNHDA, CDR2 SQIVND (reference sequence). The CDR3 length is 14 residues. The CDR3 DNA reads as TGTGCCAGTACCATAACGGGGACAGGAGGCGAGCAGTGCTTC. Residues: CASTITGTGGEQCF.

This clonotype was observed at least ten times. This chain uses TRBV7-9 with TRBJ2-1, with D possibly being TRBD1 (5 bases). Germline CDR1 is SEHNR and CDR2 is FQNEAQ (reference sequence). This CDR3 has 14 residues. Trimming took off 5 bases at V and 8 bases at J, with 16 bases between the two ends. The CDR3 nucleotides are TGTGCCAGCAGCCTGGGGCCACTGAGCGATGAGCAGTTCTTC. This translates into CASSLGPLSDEQFF. The full variable domain, with the rest looked up from reference TRBV7-9 and TRBJ2-1, is DTGVSQNPRHKITKRGQNVTFRCDPISEHNRLYWYRQTLGQGPEFLTYFQNEAQLEKSRLLSDRFSAERPKGSFSTLEIQRTEQGDSAMYLCASSLGPLSDEQFFGPGTRLTVL.

This clonotype is medium-sized within its sample. This chain's CDR3 is CASSSQPSGGPTDTQYF. DNA of the CDR3: TGTGCCAGCAGCTCCCAACCTAGCGGGGGGCCCACAGATACGCAGTATTTT. The rearrangement links TRBV7-9 to TRBJ2-3; 11 nucleotides align to TRBD2. Germline CDR1 and CDR2: SEHNR and FQNEAQ (reference sequence). After removal of 4 bases from V and 2 bases from J, the junction contained 8 bases not matched to a gene. The CDR3 runs 17 residues.

This clonotype was seen many times. The J gene is TRBJ1-1, the V gene TRBV4-1, with 9 positions matching TRBD1. There are 14 residues in the CDR3. V shed 7 bases and J 4 bases; nucleotides not matched to a gene: 7. Germline-derived CDR1 and CDR2 are MGHRA and YSYEKL. CDR3 nucleotides: TGCGCCAGCACGTACAGGGGGCCGGGCACTGAAGCTTTCTTT. This gives the protein CASTYRGPGTEAFF.

The CDR3 bases are TGTGCCAGCAGACAGGGGAACGGGAATCAGCCCCAGCATTTT. Its translation: CASRQGNGNQPQHF. The genes are TRBV2 and TRBJ1-5; 7 bases are shared with TRBD1. In germline, CDR1 is SNHLY, CDR2 FYNNEI. The V and J ends lost 6 bases and 4 bases, in that order; junction bases with no gene match: 6. This CDR3 contains 14 residues.

This clonotype was recorded at least ten times. The V gene is TRBV10-3, the J gene TRBJ2-3; a weak D match, TRBD1 (6 bases). The V gene lost 3 bases and the J gene lost 4 bases, with 14 bases spanning the gap. The V gene's germline CDR1 is ENHRY and CDR2 SYGVKD. CDR3 length: 15 amino acids. The CDR3 here is CAISDPTGPADTQYF. As DNA, the CDR3 is TGTGCCATCAGTGACCCGACAGGACCGGCAGATACGCAGTATTTT.

This clonotype has at least ten counts. The chain has TRBV20-1 and TRBJ2-3; no reliable D call. CDR1 and CDR2 (germline): DFQATT, SNEGSKA (reference sequence). The CDR3 spans 15 residues. V was shortened by 3 bases and J by 3 bases, with 16 bases between the two germline ends. In nucleotides, the CDR3 is TGCAGTGCTAGGGGGTTTTGGGGAATGACAGATACGCAGTATTTT. Translated: CSARGFWGMTDTQYF.

This clonotype qualifies as medium-sized (0.01 to 0.1%). This sequence joins TRBV28 and TRBJ2-5; 10 bases line up with TRBD1. The CDR3 is 16 amino acids. Germline CDR1 is MDHEN and CDR2 is SYDVKM. Unmatched junction bases numbered 7, after V lost 3 bases and J lost 3 bases. The CDR3 bases are TGTGCCAGCAGTTTCCCCCGGACAGGGGGAAAAGAGACCCAGTACTTC. It translates to CASSFPRTGGKETQYF.

This clonotype was counted ten times or more. J is TRBJ2-3 and V is TRBV12-5, with TRBD2 matching over 7 bases. This CDR3 spans 17 amino acids. Germline lookup yields CDR1 LGHNT and CDR2 FRNRAP. Trimming removed 6 bases from V and 0 bases from J; junction bases left unmatched: 12. Written as DNA, the CDR3 is TGTGCTAGTGGACTCATTTCGGGGGGAACTAGCACAGATACGCAGTATTTT. Its protein is CASGLISGGTSTDTQYF.

There are many counts of this clonotype. The chain recombines TRBV30 with TRBJ2-1; 7 positions match TRBD2. The CDR3 consists of 14 residues. Germline trimming cut 0 bases from V and 5 bases from J; bases unmatched to any gene: 4. Germline loops: CDR1 GTSNPN, CDR2 SVGIG (reference sequence). This CDR3 is CAWSVLAVDNEQFF. CDR3 in DNA: TGTGCCTGGAGTGTCCTAGCGGTCGACAATGAGCAGTTCTTC.

On this clonotype itself: A much larger clone is a single base away; this may be a read error. The conserved phenylalanine or tryptophan normally closing the CDR3 is absent here, so this likely arose from a read error. The chain carries TRBV10-3 and TRBJ1-1, with D unclear. The CDR3 has 13 amino acids. Germline CDR1 is ENHRY and CDR2 is SYGVKD. With 8 bases removed from V and 1 base from J, the gap between germline ends came to 11 bases. This chain's CDR3 is CAISGESNTEAFS. The CDR3 nucleotides read TGTGCCATCTCGGGAGAATCGAACACTGAAGCTTTCTCT.

Ten or more counts support this clonotype. This chain links TRBV29-1 with TRBJ2-3, with D uncertain. The CDR3 has 11 amino acids. Deletions cut 2 bases from V and 2 bases from J, with 2 bases between. CDR1 is SQVTM and CDR2 is ANQGSEA in the germline V gene. The CDR3 sequence: CSVELTDTQYF. CDR3 nucleotide sequence: TGCAGCGTTGAACTCACAGATACGCAGTATTTT.

This clonotype was seen repeatedly, ten times or more. This chain links TRBV3-1 with TRBJ2-7, with D tentatively TRBD1 or TRBD2 (5 bases each). This CDR3 has 17 residues. The germline V gene encodes CDR1 LGHDT and CDR2 YNNKEL (reference sequence). Deletions cut 0 bases from V and 5 bases from J, with 20 bases between. The CDR3 region is CASSQESQRPWGNEQYF. In DNA form, the CDR3 reads TGTGCCAGCAGCCAAGAGTCCCAGCGGCCTTGGGGCAACGAGCAGTACTTC.

As regards this clonotype: It may be a read error: a sequence one base away is much more abundant. The J gene is TRBJ1-5, the V gene TRBV4-2; a weak D match, TRBD1 (5 bases). The CDR3 sequence is 14 residues long. Germline V gene sequence: CDR1 LGHNA, CDR2 YNFKEQ. The germline V and J ends were trimmed by 2 bases and 9 bases, with 14 bases remaining between them. The CDR3 is CASSQPYAGRPQHF. DNA for the CDR3: TGTGCCAGCAGCCAACCTTACGCGGGGCGGCCCCAGCATTTT.

This clonotype was observed many times. The J gene is TRBJ2-3, the V gene TRBV7-9; D gene ambiguous. The germline V gene has CDR1 SEHNR and CDR2 FQNEAQ (reference sequence). CDR3 size: 16 residues. V lost 5 bases and J lost 2, with 17 bases in between. The CDR3 region is CASSEPDPVPTDTQYF. As DNA, the CDR3 is TGTGCCAGCAGCGAACCCGACCCAGTACCCACAGATACGCAGTATTTT.

By frequency in the sample, this clonotype is medium-sized. V is TRBV29-1 and J is TRBJ2-7; possibly TRBD1 for D (5 bases). The CDR3 runs to 13 residues. Trimming cost V 1 base and J 6 bases, with 13 bases left between them. In germline, CDR1 is SQVTM, CDR2 ANQGSEA. CDR3: CSVEVPGKVEQYF. CDR3 nucleotide sequence: TGCAGCGTTGAAGTCCCAGGGAAAGTCGAGCAGTACTTC.